This T cell receptor (beta chain) emerged from a study of T cells after yellow fever vaccination. This clonotype showed up many times. The antigen remains unidentified. This CDR3 has 15 amino acids. Trimming removed 5 bases from V and 4 bases from J; junction bases left unmatched: 7. CDR1 and CDR2 (germline): MDHEN, SYDVKM. TCRdb re-called the 5' RACE reads through MiXCR, storing one row per CDR3 protein. The data contain about 330,000 distinct CDR3 sequences, 4.1% of them singletons. Study-level points and caveats: Abundant clonotypes (contaminants from the bulk population) could be present in FACS-sorted repertoires. Although most clonotypes did not, a small share appeared in both CD4 and CD8 compartments.

The origin of this receptor is a man aged 18 to 29 who received the YFV17D yellow fever vaccine. The chain combines TRBV28 with TRBJ2-5, with 10 positions matching TRBD2. The specimen comprised PBMCs, sampled 5 days after the yellow fever booster vaccination. The DNA for the CDR3 is TGTGCCAGCAGTCCGCCACTAGCGGGGCGAGAGACCCAGTACTTC. Protein product: CASSPPLAGRETQYF.